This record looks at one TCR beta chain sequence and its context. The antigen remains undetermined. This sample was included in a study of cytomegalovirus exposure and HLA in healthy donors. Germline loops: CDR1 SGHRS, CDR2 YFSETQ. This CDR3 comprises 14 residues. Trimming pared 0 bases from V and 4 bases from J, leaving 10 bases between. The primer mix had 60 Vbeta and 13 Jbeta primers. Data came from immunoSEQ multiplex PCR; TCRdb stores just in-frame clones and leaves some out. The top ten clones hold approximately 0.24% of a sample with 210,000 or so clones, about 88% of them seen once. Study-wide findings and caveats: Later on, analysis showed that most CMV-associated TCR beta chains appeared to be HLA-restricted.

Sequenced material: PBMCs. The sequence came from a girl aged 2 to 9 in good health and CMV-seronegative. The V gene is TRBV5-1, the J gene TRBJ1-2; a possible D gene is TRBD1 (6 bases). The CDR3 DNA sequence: TGCGCCAGCAGCTTGGGGGGGCCCCCCTATGGCTACACCTTC. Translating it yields CASSLGGPPYGYTF. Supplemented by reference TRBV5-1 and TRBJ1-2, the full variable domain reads KAGVTQTPRYLIKTRGQQVTLSCSPISGHRSVSWYQQTPGQGLQFLFEYFSETQRNKGNFPGRFSGRQFSNSRSEMNVSTLELGDSALYLCASSLGGPPYGYTFGSGTRLTVV.